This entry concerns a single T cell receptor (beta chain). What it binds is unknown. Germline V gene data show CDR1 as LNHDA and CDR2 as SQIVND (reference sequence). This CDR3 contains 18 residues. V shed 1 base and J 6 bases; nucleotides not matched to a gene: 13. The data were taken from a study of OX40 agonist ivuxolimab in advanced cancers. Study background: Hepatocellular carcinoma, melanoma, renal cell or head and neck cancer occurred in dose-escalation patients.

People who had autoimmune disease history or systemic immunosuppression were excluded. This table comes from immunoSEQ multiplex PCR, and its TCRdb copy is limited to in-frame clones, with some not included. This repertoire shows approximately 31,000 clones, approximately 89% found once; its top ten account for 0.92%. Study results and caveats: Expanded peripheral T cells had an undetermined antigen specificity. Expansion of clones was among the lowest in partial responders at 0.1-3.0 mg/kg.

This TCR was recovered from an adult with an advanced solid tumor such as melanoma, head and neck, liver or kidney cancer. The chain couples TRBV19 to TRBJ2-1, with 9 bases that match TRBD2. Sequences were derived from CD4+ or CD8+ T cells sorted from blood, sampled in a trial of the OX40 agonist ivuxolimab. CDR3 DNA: TGTGCCAGTAGTATAGCCTCTCTAGCGGGATGGGCGTTCAATGAGCAGTTCTTC. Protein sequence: CASSIASLAGWAFNEQFF.